These 22 T cell receptor beta chains originate from one sample sequenced in a study of neurological immune-mediated disorders (dated by TCRdb to 2018 to 2020). The library was prepared using 5' RACE. TCRdb names Illumina HiSeq 2500 as the instrument used. TCRdb redid the processing of the public reads, applying fastp at Q25 and MiXCR, and retained in-frame beta chains. Identical CDR3 proteins give one entry, which carries the most common genes and DNA. This sample holds about 74,000 distinct CDR3 sequences; roughly 5.5% were observed only once. Of the sample, just under 7.5% falls within the top ten clones. The specimen sequenced was PBMCs. These TCRs come from a man between 18 and 35 years old with multiple sclerosis.

This clonotype appeared a few times. V usage is TRBV6-4 and J usage is TRBJ1-1; D is perhaps TRBD1 (5 bases). The V end was cut by 4 bases, the J end by 1 base, with 10 bases between. CDR3 size: 14 residues. Germline V CDR1 and CDR2: MRHNA, SNTAGT. The CDR3 nucleotides are TGTGCCAGCAGTGTTGATGGGGGGAACACTGAAGCTTTCTTT. It specifies CASSVDGGNTEAFF.

Ten or more counts support this clonotype. The chain uses TRBV9 and TRBJ2-7; the match to TRBD1 covers 7 bases. The ends lost 4 bases at V and 2 bases at J; junction bases unmatched: 9. The germline gives CDR1 SGDLS, CDR2 YYNGEE. CDR3 length equals 15 residues. CDR3 nucleotides: TGTGCCAGCAGCCCCACAGGGGATTACGCCTACGAGCAGTACTTC. It specifies CASSPTGDYAYEQYF.

This clonotype was detected ten times or more. This chain uses TRBV4-1 with TRBJ2-3; TRBD2 matches at 12 bases. Germline V lookup: CDR1 MGHRA, CDR2 YSYEKL. Trimming removed 4 bases from V and 2 bases from J; junction bases left unmatched: 4. This CDR3 has 16 amino acids. The CDR3 DNA follows: TGCGCCAGCAGCCCCCGGACTAGCGGGGACACAGATACGCAGTATTTT. Translated: CASSPRTSGDTDTQYF.

This clonotype was seen repeatedly, ten times or more. The chain couples TRBV20-1 to TRBJ2-1, with D possibly called TRBD1 or TRBD2 (6 bases each). This CDR3 comprises 14 residues. Trimming left V 2 bases short and J 8 bases short, with 16 bases between. The germline V gene encodes CDR1 DFQATT and CDR2 SNEGSKA (reference sequence). Written as DNA, the CDR3 is TGCAGTGCTAGATATTCTCGGGGGCTATATGAGCAGTTCTTC. Residues: CSARYSRGLYEQFF.

This clonotype has ten or more counts. This rearrangement joins TRBV18 to TRBJ1-1; D uncertain. Between the trimmed V and J ends, which lost 0 bases and 0 bases, there was a span of 2 bases. This CDR3 has 13 residues. In germline, CDR1 is KGHSH, CDR2 LQKENI. DNA of the CDR3: TGTGCCAGCTCACCACCGATGAACACTGAAGCTTTCTTT. Its protein product is CASSPPMNTEAFF.

This clonotype has a count of ten or more. The chain recombines TRBV20-1 with TRBJ2-1; 12 bases fit TRBD2. The CDR3 is 15 residues long. CDR1 DFQATT and CDR2 SNEGSKA come from the germline V gene (reference sequence). The trim removed 5 bases at V and 6 bases at J, leaving 8 bases unmatched. CDR3 in amino acids: CSAFPSGRGRNEQFF. DNA for the CDR3: TGCAGTGCTTTTCCTAGCGGGAGGGGTCGCAATGAGCAGTTCTTC.

This clonotype was observed at least ten times. The V gene is TRBV20-1, the J gene TRBJ2-7; a possible D gene is TRBD2 (5 bases). The CDR3 loop spans 15 amino acids. The germline V gene has CDR1 DFQATT and CDR2 SNEGSKA (reference sequence). Trimming took off 4 bases at V and 7 bases at J, with 23 bases between the two ends. This chain's CDR3 is CSAIRARATGREQYF. The CDR3 nucleotides are TGCAGTGCTATTAGGGCGAGGGCAACGGGGAGAGAGCAGTACTTC.

This clonotype showed up many times. An end of the junction differs from the germline gene, which may be a read error. This chain links TRBV5-1 with TRBJ1-6, with D uncertain. The CDR3 is 13 amino acids. The germline V gene has CDR1 SGHRS and CDR2 YFSETQ. The CDR3 DNA sequence: TGCGCCAGCCGGACCGAGGGTGATTCACCCCTCAACTTT. Its protein product is CASRTEGDSPLNF.

Ten or more counts support this clonotype. The chain links TRBV7-3 to TRBJ2-1; D gene uncertain. Germline loops: CDR1 SGHTA, CDR2 FQGTGA. Trimming took 4 bases from V and 6 from J, leaving 10 bases between them. The CDR3 has 13 amino acids. CDR3 amino acids: CASSSHWGNEQFF. The CDR3 DNA follows: TGTGCCAGCAGCTCACATTGGGGCAATGAGCAGTTCTTC.

Many counts were recorded for this clonotype. The chain links TRBV5-1 to TRBJ2-7, with D perhaps given as TRBD1 or TRBD2 (5 bases each). Germline V gene sequence: CDR1 SGHRS, CDR2 YFSETQ. Deletions cut 3 bases from V and 7 bases from J, with 20 bases between. This CDR3 comprises 15 residues. CDR3 coding DNA: TGCGCCAGCAGCTCCCTGGGACCCCTGGCAGGGGAGCAGTACTTC. It encodes CASSSLGPLAGEQYF.

This clonotype showed up many times. The V call is TRBV2, the J call TRBJ1-2; 7 bases match TRBD1. The CDR3 extends over 18 amino acids. Looked up from germline, CDR1 is SNHLY and CDR2 is FYNNEI. The V and J ends lost 1 base and 2 bases, in that order; junction bases with no gene match: 13. CDR3 nucleotide sequence: TGTGCCAGCAGTGAAGGGAGGGTTAAGGACAGGAACAACTATGGCTACACCTTC. This codes for CASSEGRVKDRNNYGYTF.

This clonotype occurred many times. This chain uses TRBV3-1 with TRBJ2-1; 9 nucleotides line up with TRBD2. The ends lost 10 bases at V and 0 bases at J; junction bases unmatched: 7. The germline V gene encodes CDR1 LGHDT and CDR2 YNNKEL (reference sequence). This CDR3 has 15 residues. The chain's CDR3 is CATHNSGGSYNEQFF. The DNA of the CDR3 is TGTGCCACCCATAATAGCGGGGGCTCCTACAATGAGCAGTTCTTC.

The chain couples TRBV5-1 to TRBJ2-3, with TRBD2 matching over 9 bases. CDR1 is SGHRS, CDR2 YFSETQ, per germline. J gave up 2 bases and V 5 bases, and 9 bases lay outside the gene matches. CDR3 length: 16 amino acids. Here the CDR3 reads CASSYPGLADTDTQYF. CDR3 nucleotides: TGCGCCAGCAGTTATCCGGGACTAGCTGACACAGATACGCAGTATTTT.

This clonotype was seen at least ten times. This chain connects TRBV7-3 to TRBJ2-3; no clear D. V shed 0 bases and J shed 4 bases, with 8 bases lying between them. Germline V gene lookup returns CDR1 SGHTA and CDR2 FQGTGA. CDR3 length: 14 amino acids. The CDR3 loop is CASSLTSGADTQYF. CDR3 nucleotide sequence: TGTGCCAGCAGCTTAACTAGTGGTGCAGATACGCAGTATTTT.

This clonotype was found many times. The chain carries TRBV25-1 and TRBJ2-1; possible D gene TRBD2, 5 bases. CDR3 length: 16 amino acids. V was shortened by 1 base and J by 2 bases, with 12 bases between the two germline ends. CDR1 is MGHDK, CDR2 SYGVNS, per germline. The CDR3 DNA is TGTGCCAGCAGTGAATGGATACGGGGTACCTACAATGAGCAGTTCTTC. It translates to CASSEWIRGTYNEQFF.

In its sample, this clonotype was seen many times. This chain uses TRBV7-9 with TRBJ2-7, with 11 bases fitting TRBD2. V lost 5 bases, J lost 4 bases, and 7 bases stayed unmatched. CDR1 is SEHNR and CDR2 is FQNEAQ in the germline V gene (reference sequence). The CDR3 is made up of 15 amino acids. The CDR3 DNA follows: TGTGCCAGCAGCCTTACCGGGACTAGCGGATACGAGCAGTACTTC. Translation gives CASSLTGTSGYEQYF.

This clonotype has only a few counts. Sequence at one end of the junction differs from germline and may be a read error. The V and J genes are TRBV7-2 and TRBJ1-5; 7 bases map to TRBD1. Germline loops: CDR1 SGHTA, CDR2 FQGNSA. There are 15 residues in the CDR3. The CDR3 nucleotides are TGTGCCAGCAGCGTACAGGGGACGGATAATCAGCCCCAGAATTTT. This translates into CASSVQGTDNQPQNF.

Many counts were recorded for this clonotype. V is TRBV20-1 and J is TRBJ2-5; TRBD2 matches at 12 bases. The ends lost 6 bases at V and 5 bases at J; junction bases unmatched: 13. The germline gives CDR1 DFQATT, CDR2 SNEGSKA (reference sequence). The CDR3 totals 16 residues. This CDR3 is CSARGASGRAGETQYF. In DNA form, the CDR3 reads TGCAGTGCCCGCGGGGCTAGCGGGAGGGCAGGGGAGACCCAGTACTTC.

This clonotype was seen many times. The chain combines TRBV5-1 with TRBJ1-2; no definite D call. The CDR3 is 13 amino acids. Trimming stripped 0 bases from V and 6 bases from J, with 9 bases between. Germline V lookup: CDR1 SGHRS, CDR2 YFSETQ. The CDR3 is CASSLGNGNGYTF. As DNA, the CDR3 is TGCGCCAGCAGCTTGGGGAACGGAAATGGCTACACCTTC.

This clonotype was observed many times. The chain employs TRBV7-3 and TRBJ2-4; TRBD1 aligns across 7 bases. Germline-derived CDR1 and CDR2 are SGHTA and FQGTGA. There are 12 residues in the CDR3. V was clipped by 4 bases and J by 10 bases; unmatched bases: 4. Here the CDR3 reads CASSSDRSIQYF. CDR3 bases: TGTGCCAGCAGCTCGGACAGGTCTATTCAGTACTTC.

This clonotype was seen many times. The genes are TRBV20-1 and TRBJ2-1; no clear D. The V gene's germline CDR1 is DFQATT and CDR2 SNEGSKA (reference sequence). CDR3 length equals 9 residues. The germline V and J ends were trimmed by 3 bases and 9 bases, with 3 bases remaining between them. In DNA form, the CDR3 reads TGCAGTGCTAGGCCTGAGCAGTTCTTC. This codes for CSARPEQFF.

This clonotype was seen at least ten times. The chain has TRBV20-1 and TRBJ1-1; 7 bases map to TRBD1. The junction had 4 bases not matched to a gene; V was cut back by 6 bases and J by 3 bases. Germline V gene data show CDR1 as DFQATT and CDR2 as SNEGSKA (reference sequence). CDR3 length equals 12 residues. CDR3 DNA sequence: TGCAGTGCCCACAGGGGACACACTGAAGCTTTCTTT. This encodes CSAHRGHTEAFF.